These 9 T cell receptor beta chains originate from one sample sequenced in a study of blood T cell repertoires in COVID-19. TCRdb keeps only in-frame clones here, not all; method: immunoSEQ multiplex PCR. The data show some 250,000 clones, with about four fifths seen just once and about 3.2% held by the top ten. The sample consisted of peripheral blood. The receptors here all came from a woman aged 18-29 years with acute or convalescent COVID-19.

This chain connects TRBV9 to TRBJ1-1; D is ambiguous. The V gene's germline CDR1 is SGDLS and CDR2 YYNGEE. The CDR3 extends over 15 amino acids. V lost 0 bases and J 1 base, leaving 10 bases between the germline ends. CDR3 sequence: CASSVDGRSNTEAFF. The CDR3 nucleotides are TGTGCCAGCAGCGTAGATGGCAGGTCGAACACTGAAGCTTTCTTT.

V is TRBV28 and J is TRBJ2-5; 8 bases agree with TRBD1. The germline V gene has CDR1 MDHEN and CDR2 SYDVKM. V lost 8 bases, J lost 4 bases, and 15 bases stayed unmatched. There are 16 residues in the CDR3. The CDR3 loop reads CASSPSGGGRVETQYF. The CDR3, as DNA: TGTGCCAGCTCCCCCTCAGGGGGCGGTAGAGTAGAGACCCAGTACTTC.

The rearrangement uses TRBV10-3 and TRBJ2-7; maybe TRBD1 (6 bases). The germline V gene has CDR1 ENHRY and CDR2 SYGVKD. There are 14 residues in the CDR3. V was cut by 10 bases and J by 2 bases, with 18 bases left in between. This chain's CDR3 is CATQSRTETYEQYF. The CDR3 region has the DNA TGTGCCACCCAGAGCCGGACAGAGACCTACGAGCAGTACTTC.

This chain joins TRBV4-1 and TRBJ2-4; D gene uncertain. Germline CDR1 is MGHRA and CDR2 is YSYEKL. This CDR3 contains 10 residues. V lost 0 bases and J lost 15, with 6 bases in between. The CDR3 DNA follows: TGCGCCAGCAGCCAAGATCTAATGTACTTC. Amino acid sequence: CASSQDLMYF.

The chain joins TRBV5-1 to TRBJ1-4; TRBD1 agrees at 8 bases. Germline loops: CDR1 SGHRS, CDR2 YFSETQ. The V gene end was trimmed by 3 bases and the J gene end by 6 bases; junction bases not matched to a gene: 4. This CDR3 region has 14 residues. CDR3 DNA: TGCGCCAGCAGCTGGACAGGGCTTGATGAAAAACTGTTTTTT. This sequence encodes CASSWTGLDEKLFF.

CDR3 coding DNA: TGTGCCAGTAGTATAGACAACCGGGACTATCACTCCTACGAGCAGTACTTC. Translation: CASSIDNRDYHSYEQYF. The chain links TRBV19 to TRBJ2-7; the match to TRBD2 covers 7 bases. V shed 0 bases, J shed 0 bases, and the junction held 8 bases outside the gene matches. The CDR3 totals 17 residues. The germline V gene has CDR1 LNHDA and CDR2 SQIVND (reference sequence).

DNA of the CDR3: TGTGCCTGGAGTCGGGGACAATACAATGAGCAGTTCTTC. Encoded protein: CAWSRGQYNEQFF. J is TRBJ2-1 and V is TRBV30; D possibly corresponds to TRBD1 (6 bases). This CDR3 comprises 13 residues. V was shortened by 2 bases and J by 4 bases, with 9 bases between the two germline ends. From germline, CDR1 is GTSNPN and CDR2 SVGIG (reference sequence).

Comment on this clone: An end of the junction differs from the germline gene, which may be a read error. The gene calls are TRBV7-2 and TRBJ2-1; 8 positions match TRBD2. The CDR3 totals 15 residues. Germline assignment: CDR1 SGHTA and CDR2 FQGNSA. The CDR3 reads CASSLGGSGNNVQFF. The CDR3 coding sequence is TGTGCCAGCAGCTTAGGGGGTAGCGGGAACAATGTGCAGTTCTTC.

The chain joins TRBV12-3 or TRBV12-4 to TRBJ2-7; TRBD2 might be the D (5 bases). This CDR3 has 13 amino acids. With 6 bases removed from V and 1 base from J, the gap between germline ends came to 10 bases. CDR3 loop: CASSLRGSYEQYF. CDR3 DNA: TGTGCCAGCAGCCTCCGAGGGTCCTACGAGCAGTACTTC.